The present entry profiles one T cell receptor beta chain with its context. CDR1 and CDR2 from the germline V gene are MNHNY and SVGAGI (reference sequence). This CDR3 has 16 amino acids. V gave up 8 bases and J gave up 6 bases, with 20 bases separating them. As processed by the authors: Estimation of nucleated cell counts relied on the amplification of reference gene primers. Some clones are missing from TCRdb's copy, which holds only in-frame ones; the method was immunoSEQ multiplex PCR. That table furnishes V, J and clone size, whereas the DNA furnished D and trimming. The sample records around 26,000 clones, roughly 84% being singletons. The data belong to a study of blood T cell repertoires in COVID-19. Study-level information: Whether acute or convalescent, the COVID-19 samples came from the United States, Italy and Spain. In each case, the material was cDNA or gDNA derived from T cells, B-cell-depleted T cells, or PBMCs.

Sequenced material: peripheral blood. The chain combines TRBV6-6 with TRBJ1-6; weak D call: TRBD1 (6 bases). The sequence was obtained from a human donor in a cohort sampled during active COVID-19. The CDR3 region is CASSPAGAVGNSPLHF. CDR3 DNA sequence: TGTGCCAGCTCCCCGGCGGGGGCTGTTGGTAATTCACCCCTCCACTTT.